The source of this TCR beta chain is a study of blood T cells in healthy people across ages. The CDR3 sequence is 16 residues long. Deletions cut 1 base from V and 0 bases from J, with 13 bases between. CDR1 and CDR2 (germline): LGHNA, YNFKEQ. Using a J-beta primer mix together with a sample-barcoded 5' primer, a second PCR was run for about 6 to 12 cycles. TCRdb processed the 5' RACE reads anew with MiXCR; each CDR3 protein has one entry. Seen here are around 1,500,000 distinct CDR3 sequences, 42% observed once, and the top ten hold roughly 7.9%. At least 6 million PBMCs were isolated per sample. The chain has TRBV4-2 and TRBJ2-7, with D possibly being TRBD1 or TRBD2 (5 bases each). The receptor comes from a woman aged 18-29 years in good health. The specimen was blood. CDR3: CASSQGTGQGSYEQYF. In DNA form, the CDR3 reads TGTGCCAGCAGCCAAGGGACTGGACAAGGCTCCTACGAGCAGTACTTC.